The 20 T cell receptor beta chains presented below share a single source sample, sequenced in a study of T cell responses to AZD1222 COVID-19 vaccine. Clones were sequenced by immunoSEQ multiplex PCR, and TCRdb holds only the in-frame ones, with some missing. This table holds 120,000 to 150,000 clones, 80% to 90% found once. The starting material was peripheral blood, obtained on day 0 of AZD1222 vaccination. These receptors all come from an adult in good health.

CDR3 sequence reads: CASSSGARDRVSNEQFF. CDR3 bases: TGTGCCAGCAGCTCTGGGGCCCGGGACAGGGTTTCCAATGAGCAGTTCTTC. The V gene is TRBV7-3, the J gene TRBJ2-1, with 9 bases matching TRBD1. The junction had 13 bases not matched to a gene; V was cut back by 4 bases and J by 6 bases. Per germline, CDR1 SGHTA and CDR2 FQGTGA. The CDR3 extends over 17 amino acids. The whole variable domain, filled in from reference TRBV7-3 and TRBJ2-1, reads GAGVSQTPSNKVTEKGKYVELRCDPISGHTALYWYRQSLGQGPEFLIYFQGTGAADDSGLPNDRFFAVRPEGSVSTLKIQRTERGDSAVYLCASSSGARDRVSNEQFFGPGTRLTVL.

This clone was counted once. V usage is TRBV18 and J usage is TRBJ1-5, with TRBD1 matching over 7 bases. Germline V gene data show CDR1 as KGHSH and CDR2 as LQKENI. This CDR3 comprises 15 residues. V shed 6 bases and J 5 bases; nucleotides not matched to a gene: 10. CDR3 DNA sequence: TGTGCCAGCTCCCAAACGGAACAGGGGCATCAGCCCCAGCATTTT. Protein sequence: CASSQTEQGHQPQHF.

This clone was detected ten times or more. This sequence joins TRBV4-3 and TRBJ2-3; TRBD2 agrees at 12 bases. Trimming cost V 0 bases and J 4 bases; bases outside gene matches: 2. This CDR3 contains 16 residues. CDR1 and CDR2 from the germline V gene are LGHNA and YSLEER. In DNA, the CDR3 is TGCGCCAGCAGCCAAGATCTAGCGGGAGGGCCAGATACGCAGTATTTT. As protein: CASSQDLAGGPDTQYF.

This clone was observed a few times. The J gene is TRBJ1-1, the V gene TRBV6-5; D not certain. Trimming took off 6 bases at V and 5 bases at J, with 13 bases between the two ends. The CDR3 is 13 residues long. Germline V gives CDR1 MNHEY, CDR2 SVGAGI. The CDR3 DNA follows: TGTGCCAGCAGCCCATACCGGGGTACTGAAGCTTTCTTT. This encodes CASSPYRGTEAFF.

V is TRBV19 and J is TRBJ1-5, with 7 bases that match TRBD1. This CDR3 contains 18 residues. Germline values: CDR1 LNHDA, CDR2 SQIVND (reference sequence). The V segment lost 3 bases and the J segment 3 bases; nucleotides outside the gene matches: 14. CDR3 amino acids: CASSMSPPIQGHNQPQHF. CDR3 coding DNA: TGTGCCAGTAGTATGTCACCGCCCATACAGGGGCACAATCAGCCCCAGCATTTT.

The chain links TRBV6-2 or TRBV6-3 to TRBJ1-5, with D unresolved. V was clipped by 0 bases and J by 2 bases, with 8 bases between them. This CDR3 has 15 residues. Per the germline V gene, CDR1 is MNHEY and CDR2 is SVGEGT. The CDR3: CASSYSGEGNQPQHF. CDR3 coding DNA: TGTGCCAGCAGTTACTCGGGAGAAGGCAATCAGCCCCAGCATTTT.

The CDR3 DNA reads as TGTGCCAGCTCACCTCCGGTCGTCTCTGGAAACACCATATATTTT. It is translated as CASSPPVVSGNTIYF. This chain uses TRBV18 with TRBJ1-3, with D uncertain. Germline CDR1 and CDR2: KGHSH and LQKENI. The CDR3 spans 15 residues. Trimming pared 3 bases from V and 0 bases from J, leaving 9 bases between.

The chain employs TRBV30 and TRBJ2-1; weak D call: TRBD2 (5 bases). The CDR3 runs 18 residues. V gave up 2 bases and J gave up 9 bases, with 29 bases separating them. The germline gives CDR1 GTSNPN, CDR2 SVGIG (reference sequence). CDR3 nucleotides: TGTGCCTGGAGTCCTCATCGGCGGGTGGGTGTCTCGGTTGGTGAGCAGTTCTTC. Translated, it gives CAWSPHRRVGVSVGEQFF.

J is TRBJ1-4 and V is TRBV5-8, with D possibly matching TRBD1 (5 bases). V was trimmed by 2 bases and J by 7 bases, leaving 12 bases between them. The CDR3 extends over 14 amino acids. Germline V gives CDR1 SGHTS, CDR2 YDEGEE. The CDR3 DNA sequence: TGTGCCAGCAGCTTCGAGGGACTGAGTGAAAAACTGTTTTTT. The encoded protein is CASSFEGLSEKLFF.

V is TRBV6-5 and J is TRBJ2-2; D is uncertain. Trimming shortened V by 2 bases and J by 4 bases, and 14 bases separated the two germline ends. Germline V gives CDR1 MNHEY, CDR2 SVGAGI. The CDR3 has 16 residues. The CDR3 DNA follows: TGTGCCAGCAGTTACACCGAATTAGGGTCCACCGGGGAGCTGTTTTTT. Its protein product is CASSYTELGSTGELFF.

V and J are TRBV6-5 and TRBJ1-1; D ambiguous. The CDR3 has 13 amino acids. The ends were cut back, 6 bases at V and 3 bases at J, with 11 bases in the middle. CDR1 and CDR2 from the germline V gene are MNHEY and SVGAGI. The DNA for the CDR3 is TGTGCCAGCAGCCATTTGTCGGACACTGAAGCTTTCTTT. Translating gives CASSHLSDTEAFF.

CDR3 DNA sequence: TGTGCCAGCAGAGGTGTGAGAGACCAGCCCCAGCATTTT. It is translated as CASRGVRDQPQHF. This chain connects TRBV12-3 or TRBV12-4 to TRBJ1-5, with D unresolved. Trimming pared 6 bases from V and 7 bases from J, leaving 13 bases between. CDR3 length: 13 residues.

The chain couples TRBV19 to TRBJ1-1; D is unresolved. Germline CDR1 is LNHDA and CDR2 is SQIVND (reference sequence). The CDR3 totals 13 residues. V was cut by 5 bases and J by 0 bases, with 7 bases left in between. As DNA, the CDR3 is TGTGCCAGTAGTCAGACGTTGAACACTGAAGCTTTCTTT. This encodes CASSQTLNTEAFF.

The rearrangement joins TRBV29-1 to TRBJ2-7, with a possible D match to TRBD2 (6 bases). The germline V and J ends were trimmed by 4 bases and 2 bases, with 9 bases remaining between them. CDR3 length: 12 amino acids. Germline CDR1 SQVTM, CDR2 ANQGSEA. CDR3 loop: CSVGPSAYEQYF. The CDR3, as DNA: TGCAGCGTTGGCCCTAGCGCCTACGAGCAGTACTTC.

This chain links TRBV5-6 with TRBJ2-5; TRBD2 aligns across 7 bases. From germline, CDR1 is SGHDT and CDR2 YYEEEE. This CDR3 spans 14 amino acids. Unmatched junction bases numbered 3, after V lost 2 bases and J lost 2 bases. This CDR3 reads CASSFGTTQETQYF. CDR3 in DNA: TGTGCCAGCAGCTTCGGGACTACACAAGAGACCCAGTACTTC.

The gene calls are TRBV5-1 and TRBJ1-2; D unresolved. Looked up from germline, CDR1 is SGHRS and CDR2 is YFSETQ. The V end lost 4 bases, the J end lost 4 bases, and 23 bases lay between the germline ends. The CDR3 length is 17 residues. The CDR3 DNA sequence: TGCGCCAGCAGCATAGGTGGCACAGCCCGATACCGCTATGGCTACACCTTC. Amino acids: CASSIGGTARYRYGYTF.

The rearrangement links TRBV11-2 to TRBJ2-2, with D perhaps matching TRBD1 (6 bases). The germline V and J ends were trimmed by 4 bases and 4 bases, with 10 bases remaining between them. This CDR3 has 14 residues. CDR1 SGHAT and CDR2 FQNNGV come from the germline V gene. The CDR3 is CASSSQGSTGELFF. The CDR3 DNA reads as TGTGCCAGCAGCTCCCAGGGGTCCACCGGGGAGCTGTTTTTT.

This chain uses TRBV7-9 with TRBJ2-7, with 11 bases that match TRBD2. The CDR3 spans 15 residues. Trimming took 5 bases from V and 6 from J; bases not matched to a gene: 9. Germline V lookup: CDR1 SEHNR, CDR2 FQNEAQ (reference sequence). Here the CDR3 reads CASSALTSGMSEQYF. The CDR3 coding sequence is TGTGCCAGCAGCGCTTTGACTAGCGGGATGTCCGAGCAGTACTTC.

The V call is TRBV25-1, the J call TRBJ2-1; D tentatively reads TRBD1 or TRBD2 (5 bases each). The CDR3 has 14 amino acids. The ends were cut back, 0 bases at V and 13 bases at J, with 16 bases in the middle. CDR1 and CDR2 from the germline V gene are MGHDK and SYGVNS. The CDR3 is CASSEYIRGQYQFF. The CDR3, as DNA: TGTGCCAGCAGTGAATATATACGGGGCCAGTATCAGTTCTTC.

This chain uses TRBV19 with TRBJ2-1; D is uncertain. Trimming left V 3 bases short and J 4 bases short, with 7 bases between. The CDR3 length is 13 residues. Germline V gives CDR1 LNHDA, CDR2 SQIVND (reference sequence). This CDR3 is CASSMGSYNEQFF. CDR3 nucleotides: TGTGCCAGTAGTATGGGTTCGTACAATGAGCAGTTCTTC.